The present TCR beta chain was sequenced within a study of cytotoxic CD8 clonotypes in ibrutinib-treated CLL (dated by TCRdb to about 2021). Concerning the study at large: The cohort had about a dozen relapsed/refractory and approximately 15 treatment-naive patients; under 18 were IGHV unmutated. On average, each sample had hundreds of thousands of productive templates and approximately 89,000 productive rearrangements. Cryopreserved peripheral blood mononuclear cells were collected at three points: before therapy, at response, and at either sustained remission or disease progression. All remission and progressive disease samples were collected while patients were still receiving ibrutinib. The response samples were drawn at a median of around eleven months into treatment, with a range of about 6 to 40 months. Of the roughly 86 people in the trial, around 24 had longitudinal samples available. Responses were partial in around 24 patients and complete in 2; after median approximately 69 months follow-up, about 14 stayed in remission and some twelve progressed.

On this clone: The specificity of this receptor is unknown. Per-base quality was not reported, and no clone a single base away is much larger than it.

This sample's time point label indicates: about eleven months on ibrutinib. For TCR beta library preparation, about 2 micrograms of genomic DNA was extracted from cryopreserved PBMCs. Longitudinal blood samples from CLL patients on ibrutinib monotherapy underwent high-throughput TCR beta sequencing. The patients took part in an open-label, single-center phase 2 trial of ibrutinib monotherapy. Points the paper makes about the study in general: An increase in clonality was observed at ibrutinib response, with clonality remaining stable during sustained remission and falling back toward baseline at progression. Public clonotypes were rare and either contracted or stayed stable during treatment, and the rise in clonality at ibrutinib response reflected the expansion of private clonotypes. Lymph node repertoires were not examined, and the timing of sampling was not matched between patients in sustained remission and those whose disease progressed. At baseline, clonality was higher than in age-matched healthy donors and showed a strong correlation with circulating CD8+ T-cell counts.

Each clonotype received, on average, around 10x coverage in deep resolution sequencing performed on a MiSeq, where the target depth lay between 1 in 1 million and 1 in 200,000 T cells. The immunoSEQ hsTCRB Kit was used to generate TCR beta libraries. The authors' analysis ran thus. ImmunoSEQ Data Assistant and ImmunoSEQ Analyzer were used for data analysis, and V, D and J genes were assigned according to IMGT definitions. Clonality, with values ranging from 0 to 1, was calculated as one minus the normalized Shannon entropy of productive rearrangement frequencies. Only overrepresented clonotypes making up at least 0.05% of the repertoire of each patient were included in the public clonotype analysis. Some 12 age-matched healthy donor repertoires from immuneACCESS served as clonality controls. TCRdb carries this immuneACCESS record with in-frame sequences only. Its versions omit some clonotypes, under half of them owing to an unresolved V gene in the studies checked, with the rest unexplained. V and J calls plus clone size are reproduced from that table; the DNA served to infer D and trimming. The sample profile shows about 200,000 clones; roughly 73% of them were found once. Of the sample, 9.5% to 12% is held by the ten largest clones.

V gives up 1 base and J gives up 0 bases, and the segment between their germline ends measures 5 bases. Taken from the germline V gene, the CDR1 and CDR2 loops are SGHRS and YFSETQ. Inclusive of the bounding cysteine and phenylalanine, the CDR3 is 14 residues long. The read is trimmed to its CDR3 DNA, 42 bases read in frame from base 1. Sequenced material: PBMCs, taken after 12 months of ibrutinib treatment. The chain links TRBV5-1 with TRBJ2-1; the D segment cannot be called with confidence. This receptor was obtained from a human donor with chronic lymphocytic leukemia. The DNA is TGCGCCAGCAGCTTGTGGGTCTCCTACAATGAGCAGTTCTTC. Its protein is CASSLWVSYNEQFF.